The present T cell receptor (beta chain) was sequenced within a study of T cells in Graves' hyperthyroidism and ophthalmopathy. CDR1 is MDHEN and CDR2 is SYDVKM in the germline V gene. V shed 7 bases and J 5 bases; nucleotides not matched to a gene: 8. The CDR3 contains 16 residues. Study-wide findings and caveats: A 13 V-J signature model discriminated ophthalmopathy versus stable hyperthyroidism. Most expanded thyroid clonotypes above 0.001 also appeared in blood.

Subjects with ophthalmopathy showed a Clinical Activity Score no lower than 3, a NOSPECS grade no lower than 4, and a duration shorter than 3 months. Template material for amplifying TCR beta CDR3 regions consisted of RNA transcripts. The TCR CDR3 first-round RT-PCR relied on the HTBI primer set. MiXCR was run by TCRdb on the multiplex PCR reads, yielding one entry per CDR3 protein. The sample yields nearly 250,000 distinct CDR3 sequences, less than 20% seen once. This clonotype appeared many times. Its antigen is not identified. J is TRBJ2-2 and V is TRBV28; TRBD1 matches at 12 bases. The receptor was isolated from a woman aged 18-35 years with Graves' ophthalmopathy. Specimen: blood. The CDR3 DNA follows: TGTGCCAGCAAACGAGGGGACAGGGGGCTTACCGGGGAGCTGTTTTTT. Translated, it gives CASKRGDRGLTGELFF.